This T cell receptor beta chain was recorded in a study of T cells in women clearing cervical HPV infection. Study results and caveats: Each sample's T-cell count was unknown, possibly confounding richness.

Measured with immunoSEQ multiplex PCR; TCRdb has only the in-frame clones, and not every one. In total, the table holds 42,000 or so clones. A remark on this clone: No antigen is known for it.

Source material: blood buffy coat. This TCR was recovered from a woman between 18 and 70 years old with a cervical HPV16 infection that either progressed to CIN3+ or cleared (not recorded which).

CDR3 sequence: CAIWDSWGTDTQYF. The CDR3 DNA, read in part, is TGTGCCATCTGGGACTCCTGGGGCACAGATACG. V gene TRBV10-3 combines with J gene TRBJ2-3, with TRBD2 as a possible D gene (6 bases). The CDR3 is cut off 3 residues early in the read; its end comes from the germline J gene. With 8 bases removed from V and 1 base from J, the gap between germline ends came to 13 bases. CDR1 is ENHRY, CDR2 SYGVKD, per germline. The CDR3 is made up of 14 amino acids.